The TCR beta chain described here comes from a study of blood T cells in healthy people across ages. The overall study: Every two T cells gave about one barcoded beta molecule via template switching.

Healthy Caucasian individuals from Russia aged roughly 6 to 90 served as donors. The draw of peripheral blood yielded approximately 10 milliliters from each donor. Next came a second PCR, run for about 7 to 12 cycles, which used a sample-barcoded 5' primer along with a J-beta primer mix. One entry per CDR3 protein results from TCRdb running MiXCR on the 5' RACE reads. This sample carries hundreds of thousands of distinct CDR3 sequences, more than 20% of them seen once, and the ten largest clones take 3.5% to 4%. There are a few counts of this clonotype. No antigen is known for it. Findings and limits, study-wide: Naive T cell percentage by flow cytometry tracked strongly with beta diversity.

The sequence was collected from a man between 65 and 85 years old in good health. The specimen sequenced was blood.

The CDR3 sequence: CATSDRQDTGELFF. In nucleotides, the CDR3 is TGTGCCACCAGTGACCGACAGGACACCGGGGAGCTGTTTTTT. V gene TRBV24-1 combines with J gene TRBJ2-2, with D perhaps matching TRBD1 (6 bases). Trimming left V 4 bases short and J 3 bases short, with 8 bases between. Germline assignment: CDR1 KGHDR and CDR2 SFDVKD. The CDR3 is 14 residues long.